This T cell receptor beta chain was found in a study of T cell clonotyping in hematopoietic cell transplantation. Regarding the study as a whole: Higher Inverse Simpson Index values in graft donor and pretransplant recipient predicted broader posttransplant TCR diversity. Pathologically expanded recipient clonotypes increased progressively from day 30 to day 180 as diversity fell. Cells were unsorted, so CD4 and CD8 contributions were not separated. At the given depth, recipient repertoires were over 95% de novo clonotypes.

Germline V lookup: CDR1 SGHTA, CDR2 FQGNSA. The J segment lost 5 bases and the V segment lost 1 base, leaving 12 bases of the junction unmatched. This CDR3 is 18 amino acids long. On this clone: Its matching antigen is unknown.

The repertoire was sequenced with immunoSEQ multiplex PCR; TCRdb's copy has only in-frame clones and lacks some. This sample yields roughly 5,100 clones, of which 96% are seen a single time; just over 2.5% belongs to the top ten. The material was PBMCs, obtained 100 days after allogeneic stem cell transplant. The clonotype was recovered from a male patient aged 40 to 55 who had an allogeneic stem cell transplant from a related donor, so the T cells may come from the graft donor. Some clones in this sample may be carry-over from other donors' samples. The gene calls are TRBV7-2 and TRBJ2-5; TRBD1 agrees at 11 bases. CDR3 residues: CASSLGRPGQGVEETQYF. The CDR3 coding sequence is TGTGCCAGCAGCTTAGGACGTCCGGGACAGGGGGTTGAGGAGACCCAGTACTTC.